This TCR beta chain was recovered during a study of tumor-infiltrating lymphocytes in primary liver carcinoma. The CDR3 consists of 15 residues. Germline V gene lookup returns CDR1 MNHEY and CDR2 SVGEGT. Trimming removed 7 bases from V and 3 bases from J; junction bases left unmatched: 9. Taking roughly 20-32 mg of unsorted bulk tissue, the authors co-extracted RNA and DNA. Production of TCR beta cDNA used 400 to 650 ng total RNA together with a constant-region primer. It was through three nested multiplex PCR rounds of slightly modified ARM-PCR that TCR beta libraries arose. A C-beta reverse primer was combined with TRBV1-TRBV30 forward primers in the first two PCR rounds, and each round had roughly 9 cycles. One entry per CDR3 protein, called by TCRdb with MiXCR from the multiplex PCR reads. The repertoire holds 40,000 or so distinct CDR3 sequences, with roughly 80% as singletons. This clonotype was seen ten or more times.

The sequence derives from a man aged 35 to 55 with primary liver carcinoma and hepatitis B virus infection. This chain joins TRBV6-2 or TRBV6-3 and TRBJ2-7; 10 positions agree with TRBD2. The sample was tumor-adjacent normal liver tissue. CDR3 nucleotides: TGTGCCAGCACTCAGCAGGGACTAGCGAACTACGAGCAGTACTTC. Its protein product is CASTQQGLANYEQYF.